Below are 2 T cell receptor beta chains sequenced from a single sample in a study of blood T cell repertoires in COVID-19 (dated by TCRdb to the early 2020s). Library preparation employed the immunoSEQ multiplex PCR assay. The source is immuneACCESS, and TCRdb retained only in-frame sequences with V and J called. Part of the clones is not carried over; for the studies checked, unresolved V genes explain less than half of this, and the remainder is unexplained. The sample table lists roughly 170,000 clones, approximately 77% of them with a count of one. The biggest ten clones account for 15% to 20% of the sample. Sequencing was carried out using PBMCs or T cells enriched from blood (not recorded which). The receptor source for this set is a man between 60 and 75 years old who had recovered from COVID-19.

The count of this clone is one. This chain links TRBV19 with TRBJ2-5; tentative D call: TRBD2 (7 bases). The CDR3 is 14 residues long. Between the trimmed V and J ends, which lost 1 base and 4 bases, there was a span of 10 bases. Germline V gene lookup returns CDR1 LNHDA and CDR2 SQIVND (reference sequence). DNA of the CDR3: TGTGCCAGTAGTATAGCGGGGGGCGTAGAGACCCAGTACTTC. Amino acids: CASSIAGGVETQYF. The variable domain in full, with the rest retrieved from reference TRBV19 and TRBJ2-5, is DGGITQSPKYLFRKEGQNVTLSCEQNLNHDAMYWYRQDPGQGLRLIYYSQIVNDFQKGDIAEGYSVSREKKESFPLTVTSAQKNPTAFYLCASSIAGGVETQYFGPGTRLLVL.

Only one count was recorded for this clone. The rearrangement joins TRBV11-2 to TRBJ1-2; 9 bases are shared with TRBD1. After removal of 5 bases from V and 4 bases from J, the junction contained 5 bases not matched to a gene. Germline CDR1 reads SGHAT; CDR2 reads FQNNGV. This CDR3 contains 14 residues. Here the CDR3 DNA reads TGTGCCAGCAGCAACAGGGGGCCGGTCTATGGCTACACCTTC. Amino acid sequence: CASSNRGPVYGYTF. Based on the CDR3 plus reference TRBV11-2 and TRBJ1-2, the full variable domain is EAGVAQSPRYKIIEKRQSVAFWCNPISGHATLYWYQQILGQGPKLLIQFQNNGVVDDSQLPKDRFSAERLKGVDSTLKIQPAKLEDSAVYLCASSNRGPVYGYTFGSGTRLTVV.